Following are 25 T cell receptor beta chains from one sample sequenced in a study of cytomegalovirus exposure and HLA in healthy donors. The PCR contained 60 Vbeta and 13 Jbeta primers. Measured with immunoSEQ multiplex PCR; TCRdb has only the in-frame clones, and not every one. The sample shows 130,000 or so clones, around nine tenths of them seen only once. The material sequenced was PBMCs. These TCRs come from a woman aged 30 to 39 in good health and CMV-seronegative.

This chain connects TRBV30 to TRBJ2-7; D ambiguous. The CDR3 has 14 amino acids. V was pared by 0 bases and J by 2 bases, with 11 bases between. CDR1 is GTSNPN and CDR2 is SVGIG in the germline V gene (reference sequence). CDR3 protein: CAWSVLERAYEQYF. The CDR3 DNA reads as TGTGCCTGGAGTGTGTTAGAGCGCGCCTACGAGCAGTACTTC.

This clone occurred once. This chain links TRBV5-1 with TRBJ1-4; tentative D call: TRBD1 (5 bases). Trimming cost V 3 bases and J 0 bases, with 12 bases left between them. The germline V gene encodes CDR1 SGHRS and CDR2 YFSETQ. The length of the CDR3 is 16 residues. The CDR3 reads CASSSNQGATNEKLFF. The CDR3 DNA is TGCGCCAGCAGCTCTAACCAGGGTGCAACTAATGAAAAACTGTTTTTT.

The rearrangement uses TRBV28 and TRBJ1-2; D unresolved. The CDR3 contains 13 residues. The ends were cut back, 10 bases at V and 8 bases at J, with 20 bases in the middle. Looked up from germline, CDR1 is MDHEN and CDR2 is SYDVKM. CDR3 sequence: CATAPRSLGGYTF. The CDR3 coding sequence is TGTGCCACTGCACCCCGTTCCCTCGGGGGCTACACCTTC.

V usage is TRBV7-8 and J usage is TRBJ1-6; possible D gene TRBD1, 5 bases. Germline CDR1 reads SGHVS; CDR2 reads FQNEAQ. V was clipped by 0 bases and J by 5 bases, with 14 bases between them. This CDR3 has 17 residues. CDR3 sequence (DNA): TGTGCCAGCAGCTTAGCGAGGACACGGTCAAATAATTCACCCCTCCACTTT. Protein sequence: CASSLARTRSNNSPLHF.

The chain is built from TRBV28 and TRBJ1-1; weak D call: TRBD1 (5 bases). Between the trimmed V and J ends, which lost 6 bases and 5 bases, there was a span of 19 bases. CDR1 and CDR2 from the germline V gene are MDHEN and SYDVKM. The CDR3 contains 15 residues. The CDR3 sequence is CASSPGGGRATEAFF. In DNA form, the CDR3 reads TGTGCCAGCAGCCCGGGGGGTGGCAGGGCAACTGAAGCTTTCTTT.

In nucleotides, the CDR3 is TGTGCCAGCGGGGACAGGGGGAAGGACGAGCAGTACTTC. Protein: CASGDRGKDEQYF. This chain joins TRBV19 and TRBJ2-7; 11 nucleotides line up with TRBD1. Germline CDR1 reads LNHDA; CDR2 reads SQIVND (reference sequence). The CDR3 has 13 residues. V lost 9 bases and J lost 5; bases outside the gene matches: 6.

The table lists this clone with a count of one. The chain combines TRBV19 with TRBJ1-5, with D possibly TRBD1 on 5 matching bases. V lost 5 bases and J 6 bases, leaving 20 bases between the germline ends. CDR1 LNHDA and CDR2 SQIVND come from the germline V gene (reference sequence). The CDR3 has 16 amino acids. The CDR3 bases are TGTGCCAGTAGTCCATGGCTGGTCCAGGGTGGTCAGCCCCAGCATTTT. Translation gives CASSPWLVQGGQPQHF. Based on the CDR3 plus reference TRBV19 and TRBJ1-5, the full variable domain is DGGITQSPKYLFRKEGQNVTLSCEQNLNHDAMYWYRQDPGQGLRLIYYSQIVNDFQKGDIAEGYSVSREKKESFPLTVTSAQKNPTAFYLCASSPWLVQGGQPQHFGDGTRLSIL.

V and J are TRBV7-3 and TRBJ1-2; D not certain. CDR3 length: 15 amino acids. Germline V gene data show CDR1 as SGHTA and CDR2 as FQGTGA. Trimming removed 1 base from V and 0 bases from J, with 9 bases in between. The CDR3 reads CASSLNGQTNYGYTF. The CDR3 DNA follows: TGTGCCAGCAGCTTAAATGGCCAGACTAACTATGGCTACACCTTC.

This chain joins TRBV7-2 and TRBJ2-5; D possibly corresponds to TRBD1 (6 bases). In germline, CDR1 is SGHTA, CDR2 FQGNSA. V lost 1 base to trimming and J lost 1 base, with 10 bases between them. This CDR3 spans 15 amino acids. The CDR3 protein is CASSLVRGFQETQYF. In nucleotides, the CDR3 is TGTGCCAGCAGCTTAGTTAGGGGGTTCCAAGAGACCCAGTACTTC. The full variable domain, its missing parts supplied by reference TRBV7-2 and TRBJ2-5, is GAGVSQSPSNKVTEKGKDVELRCDPISGHTALYWYRQSLGQGLEFLIYFQGNSAPDKSGLPSDRFSAERTGGSVSTLTIQRTQQEDSAVYLCASSLVRGFQETQYFGPGTRLLVL.

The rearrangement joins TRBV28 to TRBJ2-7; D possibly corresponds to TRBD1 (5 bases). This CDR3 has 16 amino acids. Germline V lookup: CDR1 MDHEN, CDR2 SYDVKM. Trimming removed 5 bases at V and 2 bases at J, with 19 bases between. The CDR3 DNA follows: TGTGCCAGCAGTCCCCCAGGGTTGGCTAGGGCCTACGAGCAGTACTTC. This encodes CASSPPGLARAYEQYF.

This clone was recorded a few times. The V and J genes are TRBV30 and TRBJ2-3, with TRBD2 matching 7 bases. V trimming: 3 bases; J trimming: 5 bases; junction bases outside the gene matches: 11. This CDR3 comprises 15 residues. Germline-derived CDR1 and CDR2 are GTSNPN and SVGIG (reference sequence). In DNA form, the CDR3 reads TGTGCCTGGAGAAAAGGCGGGGGAGGACTAGATACGCAGTATTTT. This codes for CAWRKGGGGLDTQYF. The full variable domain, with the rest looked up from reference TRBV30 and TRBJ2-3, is SQTIHQWPATLVQPVGSPLSLECTVEGTSNPNLYWYRQAAGRGLQLLFYSVGIGQISSEVPQNLSASRPQDRQFILSSKKLLLSDSGFYLCAWRKGGGGLDTQYFGPGTRLTVL.

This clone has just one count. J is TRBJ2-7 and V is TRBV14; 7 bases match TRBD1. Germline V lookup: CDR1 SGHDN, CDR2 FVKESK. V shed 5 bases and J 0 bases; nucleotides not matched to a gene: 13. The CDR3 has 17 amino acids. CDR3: CASSYSSGTVGSYEQYF. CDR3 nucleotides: TGTGCCAGCAGCTATTCTTCCGGGACAGTAGGCTCCTACGAGCAGTACTTC.

DNA of the CDR3: TGTGCCAGCAGCTTCCGGACAAACAGCACAGATACGCAGTATTTT. Translation: CASSFRTNSTDTQYF. This chain joins TRBV7-3 and TRBJ2-3, with a possible D match to TRBD1 (5 bases). CDR1 and CDR2 (germline): SGHTA, FQGTGA. V shed 3 bases and J shed 0 bases, with 10 bases lying between them. This CDR3 has 15 residues.

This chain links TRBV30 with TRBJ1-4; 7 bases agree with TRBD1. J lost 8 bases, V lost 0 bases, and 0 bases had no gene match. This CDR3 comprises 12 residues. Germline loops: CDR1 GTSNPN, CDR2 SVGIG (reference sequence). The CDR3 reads CAWSVQGEKLFF. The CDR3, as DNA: TGTGCCTGGAGTGTACAGGGGGAAAAACTGTTTTTT.

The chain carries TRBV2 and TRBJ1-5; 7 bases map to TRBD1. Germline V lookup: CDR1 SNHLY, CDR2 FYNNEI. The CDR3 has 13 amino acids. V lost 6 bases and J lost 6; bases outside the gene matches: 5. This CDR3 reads CASRLQGLQPQHF. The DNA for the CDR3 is TGTGCCAGCAGATTACAGGGGCTTCAGCCCCAGCATTTT.

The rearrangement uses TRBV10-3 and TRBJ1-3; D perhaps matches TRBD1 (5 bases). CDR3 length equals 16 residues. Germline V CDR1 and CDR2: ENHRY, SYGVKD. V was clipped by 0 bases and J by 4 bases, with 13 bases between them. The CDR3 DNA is TGTGCCATCAGTGAGTCCAGGGCGGCGGTAGGAAACACCATATATTTT. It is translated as CAISESRAAVGNTIYF.

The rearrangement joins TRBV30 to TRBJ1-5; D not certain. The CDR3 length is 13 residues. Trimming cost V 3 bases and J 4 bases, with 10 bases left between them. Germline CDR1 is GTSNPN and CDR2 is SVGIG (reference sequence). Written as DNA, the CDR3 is TGTGCCTGGAGCCGGGGTACTAATCAGCCCCAGCATTTT. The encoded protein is CAWSRGTNQPQHF.

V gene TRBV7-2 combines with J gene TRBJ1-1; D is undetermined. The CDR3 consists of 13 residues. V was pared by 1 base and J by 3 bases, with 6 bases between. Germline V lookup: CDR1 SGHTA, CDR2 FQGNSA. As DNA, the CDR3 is TGTGCCAGCAGCTTAGTTGGAGACACTGAAGCTTTCTTT. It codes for CASSLVGDTEAFF.

The CDR3 spells CASSLMEGSNVDTQYF. As DNA, the CDR3 is TGTGCCAGCAGCTTAATGGAGGGGAGCAATGTTGATACGCAGTATTTT. The chain is built from TRBV7-3 and TRBJ2-3; D possibly corresponds to TRBD2 (6 bases). Trimming pared 1 base from V and 6 bases from J, leaving 17 bases between. Germline CDR1 and CDR2: SGHTA and FQGTGA. This CDR3 is 16 amino acids long.

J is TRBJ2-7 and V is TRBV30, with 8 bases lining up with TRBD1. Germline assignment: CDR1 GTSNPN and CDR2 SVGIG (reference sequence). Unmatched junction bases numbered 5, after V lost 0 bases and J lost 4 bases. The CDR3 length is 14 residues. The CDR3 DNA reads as TGTGCCTGGAGTGTAGAACAGGGGGAGTACGAGCAGTACTTC. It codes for CAWSVEQGEYEQYF.

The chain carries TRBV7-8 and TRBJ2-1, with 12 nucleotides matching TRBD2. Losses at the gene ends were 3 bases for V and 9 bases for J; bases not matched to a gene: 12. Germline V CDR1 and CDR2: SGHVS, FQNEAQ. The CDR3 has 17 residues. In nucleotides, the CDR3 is TGTGCCAGCAGCTTGAGGACTAGCGGGACCTTAAGCCCTGAGCAGTTCTTC. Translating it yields CASSLRTSGTLSPEQFF.

The CDR3 spells CASSIFGTSGHYNEQFF. CDR3 bases: TGTGCCAGTAGTATTTTTGGGACTAGCGGTCACTACAATGAGCAGTTCTTC. The J gene is TRBJ2-1, the V gene TRBV19, with 11 bases fitting TRBD2. The CDR3 is 17 residues long. Germline-derived CDR1 and CDR2 are LNHDA and SQIVND (reference sequence). J was trimmed by 3 bases and V by 3 bases; bases with no gene match: 7.

The CDR3 DNA follows: TGTGCCAGCAGTTCACAACGGGGGGCTGGCTACACCTTC. Residues: CASSSQRGAGYTF. The chain employs TRBV27 and TRBJ1-2; TRBD1 might be the D (6 bases). The V gene's germline CDR1 is MNHEY and CDR2 SMNVEV (reference sequence). The CDR3 loop spans 13 amino acids. V gave up 4 bases and J gave up 7 bases, with 13 bases separating them.

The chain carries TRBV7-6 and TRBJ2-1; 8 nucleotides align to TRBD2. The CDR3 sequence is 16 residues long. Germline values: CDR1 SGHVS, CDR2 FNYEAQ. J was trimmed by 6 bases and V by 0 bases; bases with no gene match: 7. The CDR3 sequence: CASSLAGREERNEQFF. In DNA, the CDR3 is TGTGCCAGCAGCTTAGCAGGGCGGGAGGAGCGCAATGAGCAGTTCTTC.

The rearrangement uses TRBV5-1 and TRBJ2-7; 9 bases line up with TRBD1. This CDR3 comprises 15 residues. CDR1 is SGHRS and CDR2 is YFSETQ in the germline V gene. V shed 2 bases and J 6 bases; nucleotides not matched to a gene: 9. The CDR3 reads CASSFRQGESGEQYF. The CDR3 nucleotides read TGCGCCAGCAGCTTCCGACAGGGGGAGTCCGGCGAGCAGTACTTC.